Following are 11 T cell receptor beta chains from one sample sequenced in a study of OX40 agonist ivuxolimab in advanced cancers. Profiled with immunoSEQ multiplex PCR; TCRdb holds only in-frame clones, not every one. Of over 100,000 clones detected, 80% to 90% appear once; the ten largest clones hold under 0.7%. The specimen was CD4+ or CD8+ T cells sorted from blood, collected in a trial of the OX40 agonist ivuxolimab. The receptors shown here come from an adult with an advanced solid tumor such as melanoma, head and neck, liver or kidney cancer.

The chain links TRBV7-8 to TRBJ1-1, with D possibly being TRBD1 (5 bases). V was trimmed by 5 bases and J by 8 bases, leaving 18 bases between them. The CDR3 consists of 14 residues. Germline V gene sequence: CDR1 SGHVS, CDR2 FQNEAQ. This chain's CDR3 is CASSPLAGAGEAFF. Here the CDR3 DNA reads TGTGCCAGCAGCCCCCTTGCTGGGGCCGGAGAAGCTTTCTTT.

The V and J genes are TRBV21-1 and TRBJ1-1. TRBV21-1 is a recognized pseudogene. The CDR3 sequence is 14 residues long. CDR3 loop: CASSSEGENTEAFF. CDR3 nucleotide sequence: TGTGCCAGCAGCAGCGAGGGCGAGAACACTGAAGCTTTCTTT.

The CDR3 DNA is TGCGCCAGCAGCCGCTACGGGGGGGGAGGTGGCTACACCTTC. This translates into CASSRYGGGGGYTF. V usage is TRBV4-3 and J usage is TRBJ1-2; tentative D call: TRBD1 (5 bases). CDR3 length: 14 residues. The V and J ends lost 4 bases and 7 bases respectively, with 16 bases between them. Looked up from germline, CDR1 is LGHNA and CDR2 is YSLEER.

The chain is built from TRBV9 and TRBJ2-2; D may be TRBD1 or TRBD2 (5 bases each). V gave up 7 bases and J gave up 5 bases, with 12 bases separating them. The CDR3 totals 13 residues. Germline-derived CDR1 and CDR2 are SGDLS and YYNGEE. CDR3 amino acids: CASGARETGELFF. The CDR3 nucleotides are TGTGCCAGCGGGGCGAGGGAGACCGGGGAGCTGTTTTTT.

The V gene is TRBV7-2, the J gene TRBJ2-7, with TRBD2 identical over 13 bases. The CDR3 has 15 amino acids. The V gene's germline CDR1 is SGHTA and CDR2 FQGNSA. V trimming: 5 bases; J trimming: 1 base; junction bases outside the gene matches: 2. CDR3 loop: CASSEGLAGSYEQYF. CDR3 sequence (DNA): TGTGCCAGCAGCGAGGGACTAGCGGGGTCCTACGAGCAGTACTTC.

The rearrangement uses TRBV6-1 and TRBJ1-6, with 9 nucleotides matching TRBD1. The germline gives CDR1 MNHNS, CDR2 SASEGT. Trimming at V came to 4 bases and at J to 7 bases, leaving 2 bases not matched to a gene. CDR3 size: 14 residues. The CDR3 reads CASSAGQGNSPLHF. As DNA, the CDR3 is TGTGCCAGCAGTGCTGGACAGGGGAATTCACCCCTCCACTTT.

V and J are TRBV4-3 and TRBJ2-7; weak D call: TRBD2 (6 bases). Trimming shortened V by 4 bases and J by 0 bases, and 10 bases separated the two germline ends. CDR3 length: 14 residues. Germline CDR1 reads LGHNA; CDR2 reads YSLEER. Here the CDR3 DNA reads TGCGCCAGCAGCCGATTAGCGGACTCCTACGAGCAGTACTTC. This codes for CASSRLADSYEQYF.

This rearrangement joins TRBV6-5 to TRBJ2-7, with 11 bases aligning to TRBD2. The germline gives CDR1 MNHEY, CDR2 SVGAGI. This CDR3 comprises 14 residues. V was clipped by 2 bases and J by 5 bases; unmatched bases: 2. The CDR3 DNA reads TGTGCCAGCAGTTACCTAGCGGGGGGCAACGAGCAGTACTTC. This sequence encodes CASSYLAGGNEQYF.

The rearrangement links TRBV11-2 to TRBJ1-1; 10 bases agree with TRBD1. Germline V CDR1 and CDR2: SGHAT, FQNNGV. The J segment lost 3 bases and the V segment lost 1 base, leaving 5 bases of the junction unmatched. The CDR3 runs 16 residues. The CDR3 here is CASSLVAGQGDTEAFF. The CDR3 DNA follows: TGTGCCAGCAGCTTAGTGGCAGGACAGGGGGACACTGAAGCTTTCTTT.

The V and J genes are TRBV27 and TRBJ1-3; weak D call: TRBD1 (5 bases). The germline V gene has CDR1 MNHEY and CDR2 SMNVEV (reference sequence). This CDR3 region has 16 residues. V shed 2 bases and J shed 2 bases, with 13 bases lying between them. The CDR3 DNA is TGTGCCAGCAGTTTACCCACGCGGGGGGCTGGAAACACCATATATTTT. Translating gives CASSLPTRGAGNTIYF.

The rearrangement joins TRBV11-3 to TRBJ2-5; D gene unclear. V lost 2 bases to trimming and J lost 0 bases, with 7 bases between them. The CDR3 spans 14 residues. Germline CDR1 reads SGHNT; CDR2 reads YENEEA. CDR3 in amino acids: CASSLLADQETQYF. In nucleotides, the CDR3 is TGTGCCAGCAGCTTACTGGCGGACCAAGAGACCCAGTACTTC.